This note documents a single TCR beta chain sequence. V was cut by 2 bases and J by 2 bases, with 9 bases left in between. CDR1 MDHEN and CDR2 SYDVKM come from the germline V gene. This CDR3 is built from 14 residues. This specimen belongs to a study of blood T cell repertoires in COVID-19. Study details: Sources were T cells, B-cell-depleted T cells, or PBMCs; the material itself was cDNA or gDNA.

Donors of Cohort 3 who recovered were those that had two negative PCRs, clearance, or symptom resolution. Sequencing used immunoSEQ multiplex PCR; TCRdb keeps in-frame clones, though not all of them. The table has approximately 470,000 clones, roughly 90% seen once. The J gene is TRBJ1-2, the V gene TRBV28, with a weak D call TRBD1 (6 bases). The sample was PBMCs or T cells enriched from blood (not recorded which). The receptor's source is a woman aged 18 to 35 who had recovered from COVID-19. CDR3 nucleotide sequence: TGTGCCAGCAGTTTAGGGAGGGGGAACTATGGCTACACCTTC. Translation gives CASSLGRGNYGYTF.